This entry describes one T cell receptor beta chain. This sample stems from a study of T cell changes during pregnancy in multiple sclerosis. Repertoires were generated with immunoSEQ multiplex PCR, while TCRdb's copy carries only in-frame clones and drops some. The sample has roughly 89,000 clones, about 93% seen once; the top ten hold 3.5% to 4.5%. Sample: peripheral blood, taken in the first trimester of pregnancy. The clonotype comes from a female donor with multiple sclerosis, enrolled in a pregnancy study.

CDR3 bases: TGTGCCAGCAGTCTACCGGGGGGGCCTGGCTACACCTTC. It yields the protein CASSLPGGPGYTF. The chain links TRBV28 to TRBJ1-2, with a possible D match to TRBD1 (6 bases). Germline V gene data show CDR1 as MDHEN and CDR2 as SYDVKM. Trimming shortened V by 5 bases and J by 7 bases, and 14 bases separated the two germline ends. The CDR3 has 13 residues.